The TCR beta chain described here comes from a study of cytomegalovirus exposure and HLA in healthy donors. Turning to the study itself: It was reported in a later analysis that the roughly 120 validation repertoires used the same platform as the roughly 640 first-cohort repertoires.

About this clone: Its antigen is unidentified.

Profiling relied on immunoSEQ multiplex PCR, and the TCRdb table lists in-frame clones only, not all of them. Of about 130,000 clones listed, about 91% are singletons. Study-level results: Most observed TCR sequences were rare, whereas some public TCRs were detected in many donors. TCR beta chains numbering 164 were designated cytomegalovirus-associated.

The germline CDR1 and CDR2 sequences are SGHTA and FQGTGA. This CDR3 comprises 14 residues. V lost 10 bases and J lost 8; bases outside the gene matches: 14. While the first cohort had fewer than 850 subjects, the donors belonged to the separate validation cohort of about 110 subjects. The TCR originated in a woman aged 18-30 years in good health and CMV-seronegative. This chain joins TRBV7-3 and TRBJ1-2; 9 nucleotides agree with TRBD1. The sample taken for sequencing was PBMCs. CDR3: CATTQGTGKGGYTF. The CDR3 nucleotides read TGTGCCACCACGCAGGGGACAGGGAAAGGAGGCTACACCTTC.